These 26 T cell receptor beta chains were all obtained from the same sample, sequenced in a study of cytomegalovirus exposure and HLA in healthy donors. PCR was performed using 60 Vbeta and 13 Jbeta primers. Here immunoSEQ multiplex PCR was the method, and the copy in TCRdb shows in-frame clones only, minus some. The repertoire holds some 140,000 clones, approximately 87% seen once, with 1.5% in the top ten. Sequencing used PBMCs. These receptors were collected from a man aged 40-49 years in good health and CMV-seronegative.

The chain is built from TRBV7-8 and TRBJ2-5, with 7 bases that match TRBD1. The J call may be in error: the DNA end matches TRBJ2-7 better. Germline-derived CDR1 and CDR2 are SGHVS and FQNEAQ. There are 14 residues in the CDR3. The CDR3 DNA reads as TGTGCCACTGCGGTTTGGCAGGGGGATTACGAGCAGTACTTC. Translation gives CATAVWQGDYEQYF.

V and J are TRBV11-1 and TRBJ2-7; D possibly corresponds to TRBD2 (6 bases). This CDR3 is built from 16 residues. Germline V gives CDR1 SGHAT, CDR2 FQDESV (reference sequence). Deletions cut 7 bases from V and 0 bases from J, with 19 bases between. The CDR3 reads CASTPDGGGNSYEQYF. The CDR3 nucleotides are TGTGCCAGCACCCCGGATGGTGGGGGGAACTCCTACGAGCAGTACTTC.

V is TRBV6-5 and J is TRBJ1-5, with 7 nucleotides matching TRBD1. The CDR3 runs 14 residues. The V gene's germline CDR1 is MNHEY and CDR2 SVGAGI. The V segment lost 5 bases and the J segment 9 bases; nucleotides outside the gene matches: 10. The CDR3 DNA follows: TGTGCCAGCAGTGAGGACAGGTTTGGACCGCCCCAGCATTTT. As protein: CASSEDRFGPPQHF.

The chain joins TRBV7-8 to TRBJ2-7; the D is unclear. This CDR3 contains 14 residues. Germline V gene sequence: CDR1 SGHVS, CDR2 FQNEAQ. V dropped 1 base and J dropped 2 bases, with 9 bases sitting between them. The CDR3 DNA follows: TGTGCCAGCAGCTTAGGTACGGTCACCTACGAGCAGTACTTC. The encoded protein is CASSLGTVTYEQYF.

The chain combines TRBV2 with TRBJ1-5; tentatively, D is TRBD1 (6 bases). The CDR3 sequence is 15 residues long. CDR1 and CDR2 from the germline V gene are SNHLY and FYNNEI. The V and J ends lost 8 bases and 0 bases respectively, with 14 bases between them. The CDR3 DNA reads TGTGCCAGCGCGGGGGGCCCTTATAGCAATCAGCCCCAGCATTTT. The encoded protein is CASAGGPYSNQPQHF.

The chain couples TRBV9 to TRBJ1-2, with 10 positions matching TRBD1. The germline V gene has CDR1 SGDLS and CDR2 YYNGEE. This CDR3 is built from 15 residues. The junction had 11 bases not matched to a gene; V was cut back by 4 bases and J by 8 bases. The CDR3 DNA reads as TGTGCCAGCAGCCCTGAACCGACAGGGGGCGCGGGCTACACCTTC. This translates into CASSPEPTGGAGYTF.

This rearrangement joins TRBV4-3 to TRBJ2-7; no clear D gene. V lost 1 base and J 2 bases, leaving 12 bases between the germline ends. The CDR3 covers 15 residues. The V gene's germline CDR1 is LGHNA and CDR2 YSLEER. The CDR3 is CASSQGRARTYEQYF. The CDR3 DNA reads as TGCGCCAGCAGCCAAGGGAGAGCGAGGACCTACGAGCAGTACTTC.

By frequency in the sample, this clone is medium-sized (0.01 to 0.1%). V is TRBV7-2 and J is TRBJ2-1, with D possibly being TRBD1 (5 bases). The CDR3 runs to 17 residues. Germline CDR1 SGHTA, CDR2 FQGNSA. V was cut by 2 bases and J by 0 bases, with 14 bases left in between. CDR3 in amino acids: CASSLRAGHSSYNEQFF. CDR3 nucleotides: TGTGCCAGCAGCTTACGGGCAGGGCATAGCTCCTACAATGAGCAGTTCTTC.

V gene TRBV4-1 combines with J gene TRBJ2-7, with a tentative D call TRBD1 (6 bases). Germline CDR1 MGHRA, CDR2 YSYEKL. V lost 0 bases and J lost 0, with 12 bases in between. The CDR3 runs 16 residues. CDR3 protein: CASSQDIPDSSYEQYF. CDR3 in DNA: TGCGCCAGCAGCCAAGATATACCGGACAGCTCCTACGAGCAGTACTTC.

The chain has TRBV7-3 and TRBJ2-1; 13 bases are shared with TRBD2. Germline values: CDR1 SGHTA, CDR2 FQGTGA. The CDR3 runs 17 residues. The junction had 7 bases not matched to a gene; V was cut back by 5 bases and J by 3 bases. This chain's CDR3 is CASSPRRTSGSYNEQFF. The CDR3 bases are TGTGCCAGCAGCCCTAGACGGACTAGCGGGAGCTACAATGAGCAGTTCTTC.

J is TRBJ2-1 and V is TRBV15; 11 bases align to TRBD1. The CDR3 is 14 amino acids. V gave up 3 bases and J gave up 5 bases; unmatched junction bases: 0. Germline V gene lookup returns CDR1 LNHNV and CDR2 YYDKDF (reference sequence). CDR3 loop: CATSRDRGHNEQFF. CDR3 DNA sequence: TGTGCCACCAGCAGGGACAGGGGGCACAATGAGCAGTTCTTC. Using reference TRBV15 and TRBJ2-1 for the parts outside the CDR3, the full variable domain is DAMVIQNPRYQVTQFGKPVTLSCSQTLNHNVMYWYQQKSSQAPKLLFHYYDKDFNNEADTPDNFQSRRPNTSFCFLDIRSPGLGDTAMYLCATSRDRGHNEQFFGPGTRLTVL.

The chain recombines TRBV5-1 with TRBJ1-1; TRBD1 matches 7 bases. This CDR3 comprises 15 residues. CDR1 SGHRS and CDR2 YFSETQ come from the germline V gene. V shed 1 base and J 0 bases; nucleotides not matched to a gene: 3. The CDR3 sequence: CASSLTGDMNTEAFF. DNA of the CDR3: TGCGCCAGCAGCTTGACAGGGGACATGAACACTGAAGCTTTCTTT.

The rearrangement uses TRBV27 and TRBJ2-5; tentatively, D is TRBD1 (5 bases). The CDR3 loop spans 14 amino acids. Germline loops: CDR1 MNHEY, CDR2 SMNVEV (reference sequence). The V end lost 2 bases, the J end lost 5 bases, and 12 bases lay between the germline ends. The CDR3 region is CASSLRRDHETQYF. The CDR3, as DNA: TGTGCCAGCAGTTTACGCAGGGATCACGAGACCCAGTACTTC.

The CDR3 protein is CASRIGTSGLYEQYF. For the CDR3, the DNA is TGCGCCAGCAGGATTGGGACTAGCGGGCTTTACGAGCAGTACTTC. The gene calls are TRBV5-1 and TRBJ2-7, with 12 bases lining up with TRBD2. Per the germline V gene, CDR1 is SGHRS and CDR2 is YFSETQ. The J segment lost 4 bases and the V segment lost 5 bases, leaving 7 bases of the junction unmatched. The CDR3 consists of 15 residues.

As regards this clone: An end of the junction does not agree with germline; a read error may underlie this. J is TRBJ2-7 and V is TRBV11-2; the match to TRBD1 covers 10 bases. The length of the CDR3 is 15 residues. Germline V lookup: CDR1 SGHAT, CDR2 FQNNGV. CDR3 nucleotide sequence: TGTGCCAGCAGCACTACCGGGACAGGGGCCTACGAGCAGTACTTT. As protein: CASSTTGTGAYEQYF. Combining the CDR3 with reference TRBV11-2 and TRBJ2-7 gives the whole variable domain EAGVAQSPRYKIIEKRQSVAFWCNPISGHATLYWYQQILGQGPKLLIQFQNNGVVDDSQLPKDRFSAERLKGVDSTLKIQPAKLEDSAVYLCASSTTGTGAYEQYFGPGTRLTVT.

CDR3 region: CASSEGRGLNTEAFF. The CDR3 DNA reads TGTGCCAGCAGTGAAGGGCGAGGCCTGAACACTGAAGCTTTCTTT. V gene TRBV6-1 combines with J gene TRBJ1-1; D is uncertain. Germline CDR1 and CDR2: MNHNS and SASEGT. Trimming removed 1 base from V and 0 bases from J, with 9 bases in between. This CDR3 spans 15 amino acids.

The chain links TRBV18 to TRBJ2-1; no definite D call. The CDR3 totals 13 residues. From germline, CDR1 is KGHSH and CDR2 LQKENI. Between the trimmed V and J ends, which lost 3 bases and 5 bases, there was a span of 8 bases. The CDR3 loop reads CASSPLRDNEQFF. CDR3 DNA: TGTGCCAGCTCACCCCTCCGAGACAATGAGCAGTTCTTC.

The genes are TRBV2 and TRBJ1-1; maybe TRBD1 (6 bases). This CDR3 spans 15 amino acids. The V end lost 4 bases, the J end lost 5 bases, and 17 bases lay between the germline ends. Looked up from germline, CDR1 is SNHLY and CDR2 is FYNNEI. The CDR3 protein is CASSAWRGAETEAFF. In DNA, the CDR3 is TGTGCCAGCAGTGCCTGGCGGGGGGCGGAAACTGAAGCTTTCTTT.

The rearrangement links TRBV5-1 to TRBJ2-7, with D possibly TRBD1 on 5 matching bases. Germline V gives CDR1 SGHRS, CDR2 YFSETQ. This CDR3 is built from 14 residues. Trimming cost V 4 bases and J 6 bases, with 17 bases left between them. The CDR3, as DNA: TGCGCCAGCAGCCAGGACCCTGACAGTACCGAGCAGTACTTC. This gives the protein CASSQDPDSTEQYF.

This clone was seen once. This chain joins TRBV5-1 and TRBJ2-1, with 12 bases lining up with TRBD1. This CDR3 has 19 residues. The junction had 14 bases not matched to a gene; V was cut back by 1 base and J by 6 bases. Germline V lookup: CDR1 SGHRS, CDR2 YFSETQ. CDR3 in DNA: TGCGCCAGCAGCTTGCCCGGGACAGGGGGCCTGAACTTGGCCAATGAGCAGTTCTTC. Translating gives CASSLPGTGGLNLANEQFF. The full variable domain, with the rest looked up from reference TRBV5-1 and TRBJ2-1, is KAGVTQTPRYLIKTRGQQVTLSCSPISGHRSVSWYQQTPGQGLQFLFEYFSETQRNKGNFPGRFSGRQFSNSRSEMNVSTLELGDSALYLCASSLPGTGGLNLANEQFFGPGTRLTVL.

This clone occurred once. The chain carries TRBV5-6 and TRBJ2-5; TRBD2 agrees at 10 bases. With V trimmed by 6 bases and J by 1 base, 9 bases remained unmatched. Germline V gene data show CDR1 as SGHDT and CDR2 as YYEEEE. The CDR3 consists of 16 residues. The DNA for the CDR3 is TGTGCCAGCACCTCTCTAGCGGGGGTGCTCCAAGAGACCCAGTACTTC. Translated, it gives CASTSLAGVLQETQYF.

The genes are TRBV5-4 and TRBJ2-3; TRBD2 agrees at 8 bases. The germline CDR1 and CDR2 sequences are SGHNT and YYREEE (reference sequence). Unmatched junction bases numbered 5, after V lost 3 bases and J lost 2 bases. This CDR3 region has 15 residues. CDR3 in amino acids: CASSYTSGVTDTQYF. As DNA, the CDR3 is TGTGCCAGCAGCTATACTAGCGGAGTCACAGATACGCAGTATTTT.

The V call is TRBV11-2, the J call TRBJ1-1, with D perhaps TRBD1 (6 bases). The CDR3 has 14 amino acids. Trimming removed 8 bases at V and 7 bases at J, with 20 bases between. Germline V lookup: CDR1 SGHAT, CDR2 FQNNGV. CDR3 nucleotides: TGTGCCAGCGGGAAGGGGGGCCGGGGGGGTGAAGCTTTCTTT. This codes for CASGKGGRGGEAFF.

V and J are TRBV5-5 and TRBJ1-5; D not resolved. Trimming left V 0 bases short and J 3 bases short, with 7 bases between. The CDR3 has 14 amino acids. From germline, CDR1 is SGHKS and CDR2 YYEKEE (reference sequence). The CDR3 sequence is CASSLAPSNQPQHF. CDR3 nucleotide sequence: TGTGCCAGCAGCTTGGCTCCGTCCAATCAGCCCCAGCATTTT. Using reference TRBV5-5 and TRBJ1-5 for the parts outside the CDR3, the full variable domain is DAGVTQSPTHLIKTRGQQVTLRCSPISGHKSVSWYQQVLGQGPQFIFQYYEKEERGRGNFPDRFSARQFPNYSSELNVNALLLGDSALYLCASSLAPSNQPQHFGDGTRLSIL.

The V gene is TRBV6-5, the J gene TRBJ1-4; D may be TRBD1 (5 bases). Germline V gene lookup returns CDR1 MNHEY and CDR2 SVGAGI. Deletions cut 6 bases from V and 12 bases from J, with 11 bases between. The CDR3 covers 11 residues. The CDR3 here is CASRGTGELFF. The CDR3 nucleotides read TGTGCCAGCAGGGGGACTGGGGAACTGTTTTTT.

This sequence joins TRBV7-2 and TRBJ2-7; tentative D call: TRBD2 (5 bases). Trimming took off 3 bases at V and 3 bases at J, with 15 bases between the two ends. The germline CDR1 and CDR2 sequences are SGHTA and FQGNSA. The CDR3 extends over 15 amino acids. CDR3 DNA sequence: TGTGCCAGCAGCTTCAGGTCGGGGTTCCGCTACGAGCAGTACTTC. This gives the protein CASSFRSGFRYEQYF.